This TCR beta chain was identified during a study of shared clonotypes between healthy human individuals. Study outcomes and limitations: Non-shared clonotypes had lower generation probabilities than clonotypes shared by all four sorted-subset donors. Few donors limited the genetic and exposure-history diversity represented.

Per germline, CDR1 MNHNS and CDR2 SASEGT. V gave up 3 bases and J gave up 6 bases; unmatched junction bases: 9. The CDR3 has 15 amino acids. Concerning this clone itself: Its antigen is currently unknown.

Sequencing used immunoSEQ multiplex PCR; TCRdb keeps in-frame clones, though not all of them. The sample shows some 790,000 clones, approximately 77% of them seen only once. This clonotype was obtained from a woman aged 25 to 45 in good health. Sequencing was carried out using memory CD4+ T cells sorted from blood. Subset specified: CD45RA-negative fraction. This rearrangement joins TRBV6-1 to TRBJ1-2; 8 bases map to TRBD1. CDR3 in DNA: TGTGCCAGCAGTGATGGCTTAGGACAGGGAAATGGCTACACCTTC. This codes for CASSDGLGQGNGYTF.